These 11 T cell receptor beta chains share one sample of origin, sequenced in a study of cytomegalovirus exposure and HLA in healthy donors. Primers for the PCR totalled 60 Vbeta and 13 Jbeta. Some clones are missing from TCRdb's copy, which holds only in-frame ones; the method was immunoSEQ multiplex PCR. The sample holds some 150,000 clones; 73% are singletons and the top ten take under 15%. What was sequenced was PBMCs. The receptors come from a human donor in good health.

CDR3 loop: CASSFSGRGEQYF. The CDR3 DNA reads as TGTGCCAGCAGCTTTAGCGGGAGAGGAGAGCAGTACTTC. V and J are TRBV11-3 and TRBJ2-5, with 9 nucleotides matching TRBD2. The V gene end was trimmed by 3 bases and the J gene end by 11 bases; junction bases not matched to a gene: 7. Germline V gene data show CDR1 as SGHNT and CDR2 as YENEEA. The CDR3 consists of 13 residues. The variable domain in full, completed from reference TRBV11-3 and TRBJ2-5, reads EAGVVQSPRYKIIEKKQPVAFWCNPISGHNTLYWYLQNLGQGPELLIRYENEEAVDDSQLPKDRFSAERLKGVDSTLKIQPAELGDSAVYLCASSFSGRGEQYFGPGTRLLVL.

V is TRBV27 and J is TRBJ2-1, with 15 bases that match TRBD2. Germline trimming cut 5 bases from V and 7 bases from J; bases unmatched to any gene: 12. Germline V gene data show CDR1 as MNHEY and CDR2 as SMNVEV (reference sequence). The CDR3 totals 18 residues. The chain's CDR3 is CASSPPGLAGGPGNEQFF. CDR3 DNA: TGTGCCAGCAGTCCGCCCGGACTAGCGGGGGGGCCCGGGAATGAGCAGTTCTTC.

Concerning this clone: A junction boundary mismatches the germline segment, possibly from a read error. V gene TRBV7-7 combines with J gene TRBJ2-2; 10 bases line up with TRBD1. Germline assignment: CDR1 SSHAT and CDR2 FNYEAQ (reference sequence). This CDR3 comprises 15 residues. The CDR3 protein is CASSLDRGLGGELFF. Here the CDR3 DNA reads TGTGCTAGCAGCTTAGACAGGGGGCTTGGCGGGGAGCTGTTTTTT.

This chain links TRBV4-1 with TRBJ2-1; D not resolved. V lost 0 bases, J lost 8 bases, and 11 bases lay in between. The CDR3 totals 14 residues. Germline V lookup: CDR1 MGHRA, CDR2 YSYEKL. This CDR3 is CASSQEHSRHEQFF. The DNA of the CDR3 is TGCGCCAGCAGCCAAGAACACAGTAGACATGAGCAGTTCTTC.

V usage is TRBV7-3 and J usage is TRBJ2-7, with 9 positions matching TRBD2. Germline V gene data show CDR1 as SGHTA and CDR2 as FQGTGA. This CDR3 spans 15 amino acids. V shed 0 bases, J shed 4 bases, and the junction held 4 bases outside the gene matches. CDR3 sequence (DNA): TGTGCCAGCAGCTTAACGGCTAGCGGGGAGTACGAGCAGTACTTC. Translation: CASSLTASGEYEQYF.

This chain joins TRBV5-1 and TRBJ2-5; 7 nucleotides line up with TRBD1. V trimming: 3 bases; J trimming: 3 bases; junction bases outside the gene matches: 11. The CDR3 contains 16 residues. CDR1 SGHRS and CDR2 YFSETQ come from the germline V gene. The CDR3 protein is CASSSYRGVSKETQYF. The CDR3 DNA reads TGCGCCAGCAGCTCGTACAGGGGAGTGAGTAAAGAGACCCAGTACTTC.

CDR3 protein: CASSQLFAGGTEQYF. In DNA form, the CDR3 reads TGTGCCAGCAGCCAATTGTTTGCGGGAGGGACCGAGCAGTACTTC. The chain couples TRBV16 to TRBJ2-7; 9 bases line up with TRBD2. With V trimmed by 1 base and J by 6 bases, 7 bases remained unmatched. The CDR3 has 15 amino acids. The germline gives CDR1 KGHSY, CDR2 FQNENV.

V is TRBV7-2 and J is TRBJ1-2, with D possibly being TRBD1 (5 bases). The CDR3 covers 16 residues. Trimming pared 4 bases from V and 4 bases from J, leaving 19 bases between. CDR1 is SGHTA and CDR2 is FQGNSA in the germline V gene. The CDR3 nucleotides read TGTGCCAGCAGCTCGAGAACAGGCCCCGGATCCTATGGCTACACCTTC. Translating it yields CASSSRTGPGSYGYTF.

DNA of the CDR3: TGTGCCAGCAGCCACACAGGGTTGTATGGAGAAAAACTGTTTTTT. It encodes CASSHTGLYGEKLFF. This chain connects TRBV5-6 to TRBJ1-4; the D gene is possibly TRBD1 (6 bases). V was clipped by 4 bases and J by 8 bases, with 18 bases between them. Germline V CDR1 and CDR2: SGHDT, YYEEEE. The CDR3 loop spans 15 amino acids.

This clone was seen more than once but under ten times. This chain joins TRBV29-1 and TRBJ2-1; a possible D gene is TRBD2 (6 bases). The V gene lost 5 bases and the J gene lost 1 base, with 18 bases spanning the gap. There are 16 residues in the CDR3. The germline V gene has CDR1 SQVTM and CDR2 ANQGSEA. The CDR3 DNA follows: TGCAGCGTTTTCCCCTCGGAGGGTCCATCCTACAATGAGCAGTTCTTC. This sequence encodes CSVFPSEGPSYNEQFF.

V is TRBV10-3 and J is TRBJ2-3; 8 nucleotides line up with TRBD2. The CDR3 has 17 amino acids. The germline CDR1 and CDR2 sequences are ENHRY and SYGVKD. V was pared by 0 bases and J by 3 bases, with 8 bases of the junction left unmatched. The chain's CDR3 is CAISESGGGRGTDTQYF. In DNA, the CDR3 is TGTGCCATCAGTGAGTCGGGCGGGGGGCGAGGAACAGATACGCAGTATTTT.